This TCR beta chain derives from a study of T cell repertoires in cytomegalovirus infection. Overall study: Recently identified HLA-C-restricted CMV epitopes and well-studied HLA-B-restricted CMV epitopes were used by the study.

From the reads, TCRdb called clonotypes with MiXCR, one entry per CDR3 protein. The table records 640,000 or so distinct CDR3 sequences, roughly 36% of them present only once. This clonotype occurred many times. Its matching antigen is unknown. The CDR3 totals 13 residues. The germline V gene has CDR1 SGHTA and CDR2 FQGNSA. Trimming cost V 6 bases and J 7 bases, with 14 bases left between them. The receptor was derived from a human donor in good health (CMV status not recorded). Some clones in this sample may be carry-over from other donors' samples. The sample in question was cultured PBMCs, obtained from culture after CMV antigen stimulation. The rearrangement links TRBV7-2 to TRBJ2-3, with D unresolved. CDR3 sequence: CASRPGPGYTQYF. The DNA of the CDR3 is TGTGCCAGCAGACCCGGGCCGGGTTATACGCAGTATTTT.